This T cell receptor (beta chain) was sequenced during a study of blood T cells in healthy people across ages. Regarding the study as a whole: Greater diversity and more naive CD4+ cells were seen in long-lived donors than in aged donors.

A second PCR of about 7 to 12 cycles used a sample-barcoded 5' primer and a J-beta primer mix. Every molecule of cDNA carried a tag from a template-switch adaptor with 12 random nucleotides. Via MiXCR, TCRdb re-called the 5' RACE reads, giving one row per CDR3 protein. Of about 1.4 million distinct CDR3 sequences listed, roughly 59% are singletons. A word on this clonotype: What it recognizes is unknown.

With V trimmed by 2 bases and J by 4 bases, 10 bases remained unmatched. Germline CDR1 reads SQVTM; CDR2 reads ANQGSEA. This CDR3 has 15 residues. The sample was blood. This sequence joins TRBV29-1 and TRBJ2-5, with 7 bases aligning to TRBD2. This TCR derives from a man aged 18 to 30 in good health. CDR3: CSVEFRERGRETQYF. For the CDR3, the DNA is TGCAGCGTTGAATTCAGGGAGCGGGGAAGAGAGACCCAGTACTTC.